The sequence of this T cell receptor (beta chain) was determined in a study of PD-1 blockade in classical Hodgkin lymphoma. Broader study findings: The diversity seen at baseline in complete responders resembled that of newly diagnosed patients. Patients starting nivolumab under 1 year after ASCT were excluded.

The sample's time point: cycle 4 day 1 (C4D1), after less than 7 weeks of nivolumab. Each patient's relapse followed autologous stem cell transplantation, and brentuximab vedotin exposure varied. The ends were cut back, 0 bases at V and 1 base at J, with 13 bases in the middle. CDR1 and CDR2 (germline): SGHRS, YFSETQ. The CDR3 loop spans 16 amino acids. TCRdb's copy holds only in-frame clones and misses some; the assay was immunoSEQ multiplex PCR. The sample lists about 28,000 clones; around 77% were seen once. A remark on this clone: Its antigen is not known.

The origin of this receptor is a human donor with classical Hodgkin lymphoma. The V gene is TRBV5-1, the J gene TRBJ2-5, with D unresolved. The starting material was peripheral blood mononuclear cells (PBMCs), obtained before the fourth cycle of nivolumab. CDR3 protein: CASSLVPTRSQETQYF. The DNA for the CDR3 is TGCGCCAGCAGCTTGGTACCCACCCGAAGCCAAGAGACCCAGTACTTC.